The T cell receptor beta chain described here comes from a study of identical twins. The CDR3 contains 14 residues. The ends were cut back, 1 base at V and 6 bases at J, with 14 bases in the middle. Germline V gives CDR1 DFQATT, CDR2 SNEGSKA (reference sequence). A universal primer site arose from template switching, and cDNA bore unique molecular identifiers. TCRdb reprocessed the 5' RACE reads via MiXCR and lists one record per CDR3 protein. The data contain about 490,000 distinct CDR3 sequences, about 16% of them singletons. This sample also belongs to another study, concerning yellow fever vaccine responses in identical twins.

The sequenced sample consisted of CD4+ T cells sorted from blood. The V and J genes are TRBV20-1 and TRBJ2-3, with D possibly matching TRBD2 (6 bases). The receptor comes from a woman between 18 and 29 years old in good health. DNA for the CDR3: TGCAGTGCTAGAGCGGGGGTCGGGGTCGATACGCAGTATTTT. Translating it yields CSARAGVGVDTQYF.